This T cell receptor (beta chain) was documented in a study of blood T cells in healthy people across ages. Points from the study as a whole: Older age went with lower TCR beta diversity per million T cells, in a roughly linear way.

Comments on this clonotype: Its specificity is unknown.

Combining a sample-barcoded 5' primer with a J-beta primer mix, a second PCR ran for about 7 to 11 cycles. TCRdb reanalysed the 5' RACE reads using MiXCR and keeps one entry per CDR3 protein. The sample contains hundreds of thousands of distinct CDR3 sequences, roughly 64% of which appear only once. The CDR3 consists of 15 residues. The ends were cut back, 5 bases at V and 0 bases at J, with 10 bases in the middle. Germline assignment: CDR1 SGHTA and CDR2 FQGNSA. The sequence came from a young man in good health. Specimen: blood. V and J are TRBV7-2 and TRBJ1-4; D remains unclear. The CDR3 DNA follows: TGTGCCAGCAGCCGGGGTCTACCAACTAATGAAAAACTGTTTTTT. As protein: CASSRGLPTNEKLFF.